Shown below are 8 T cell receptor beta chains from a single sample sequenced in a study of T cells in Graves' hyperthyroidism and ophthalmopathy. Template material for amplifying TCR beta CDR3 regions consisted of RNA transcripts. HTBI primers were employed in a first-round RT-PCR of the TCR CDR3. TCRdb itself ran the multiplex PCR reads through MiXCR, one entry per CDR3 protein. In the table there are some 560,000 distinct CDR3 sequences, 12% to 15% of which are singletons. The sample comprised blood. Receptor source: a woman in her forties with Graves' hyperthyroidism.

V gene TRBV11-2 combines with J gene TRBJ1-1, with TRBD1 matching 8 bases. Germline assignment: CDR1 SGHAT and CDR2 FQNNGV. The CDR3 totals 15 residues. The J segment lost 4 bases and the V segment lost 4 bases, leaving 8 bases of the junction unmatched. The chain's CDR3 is CASSSRQGTSTEAFF. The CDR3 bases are TGTGCCAGCAGCTCCCGACAGGGGACGAGCACTGAAGCTTTCTTT.

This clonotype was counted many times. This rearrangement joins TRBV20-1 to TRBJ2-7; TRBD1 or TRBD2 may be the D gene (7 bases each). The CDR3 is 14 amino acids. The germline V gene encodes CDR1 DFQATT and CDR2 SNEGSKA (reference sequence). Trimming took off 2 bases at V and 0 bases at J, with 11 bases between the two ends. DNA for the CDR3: TGCAGTGCTAGACAGGGGGGGGTCTCCTACGAGCAGTACTTC. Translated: CSARQGGVSYEQYF.

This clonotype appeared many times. CDR3 nucleotide sequence: TGTGCCTGGAGGTCTGTGGGCTCTGGAAACACCATATATTTT. Residues: CAWRSVGSGNTIYF. The chain employs TRBV30 and TRBJ1-3; no clear D. The CDR3 extends over 14 amino acids. The V end was cut by 3 bases, the J end by 0 bases, with 9 bases between. Germline V CDR1 and CDR2: GTSNPN, SVGIG (reference sequence).

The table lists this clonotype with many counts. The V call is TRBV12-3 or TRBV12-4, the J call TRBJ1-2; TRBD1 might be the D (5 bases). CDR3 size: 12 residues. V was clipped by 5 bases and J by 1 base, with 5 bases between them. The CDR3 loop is CASSDSNYGYTF. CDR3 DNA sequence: TGTGCCAGCAGTGACAGTAACTATGGCTACACCTTC.

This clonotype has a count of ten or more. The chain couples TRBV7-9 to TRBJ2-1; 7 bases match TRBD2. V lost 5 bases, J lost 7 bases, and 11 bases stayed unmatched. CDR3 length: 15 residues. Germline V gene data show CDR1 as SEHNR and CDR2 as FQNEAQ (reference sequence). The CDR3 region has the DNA TGTGCCAGCAGCCCACGGACTAGTATTAAGAATGAGCAGTTCTTC. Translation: CASSPRTSIKNEQFF.

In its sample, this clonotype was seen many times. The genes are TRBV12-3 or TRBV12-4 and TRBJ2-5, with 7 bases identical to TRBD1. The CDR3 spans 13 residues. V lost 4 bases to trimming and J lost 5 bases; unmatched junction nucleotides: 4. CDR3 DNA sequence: TGTGCCAGCAGTTCAGGGGGTTGGGAGACCCAGTACTTC. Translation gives CASSSGGWETQYF.

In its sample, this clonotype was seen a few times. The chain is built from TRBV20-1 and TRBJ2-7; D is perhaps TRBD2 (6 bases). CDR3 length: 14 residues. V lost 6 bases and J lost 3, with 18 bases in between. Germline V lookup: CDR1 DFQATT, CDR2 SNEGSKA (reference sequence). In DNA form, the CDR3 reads TGCAGTGCCGCACCGGGAACTAGCCTCTACGAGCAGTACTTC. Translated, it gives CSAAPGTSLYEQYF.

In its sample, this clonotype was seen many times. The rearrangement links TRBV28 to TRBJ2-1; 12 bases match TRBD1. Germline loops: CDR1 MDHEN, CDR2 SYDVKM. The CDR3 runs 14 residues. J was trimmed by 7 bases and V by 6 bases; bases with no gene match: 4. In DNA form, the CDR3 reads TGTGCCAGCAGACCGGGACAGGGGGCAAATGAGCAGTTCTTC. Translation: CASRPGQGANEQFF.